This T cell receptor beta chain was recovered during a study of cytomegalovirus exposure and HLA in healthy donors. Study summary: Of all 400 or so donors who were genotyped, 81% belonged to the Caucasian-associated ancestry cluster.

This clone was detected once. Trimming removed 5 bases from V and 7 bases from J; junction bases left unmatched: 4. Germline assignment: CDR1 SQVTM and CDR2 ANQGSEA. This CDR3 is built from 12 residues. The PCR was carried out with 60 Vbeta primers and 13 Jbeta primers. This table comes from immunoSEQ multiplex PCR, and its TCRdb copy is limited to in-frame clones, with some not included. Of some 140,000 clones in the sample, 80% were seen once. The sample consisted of PBMCs. This TCR came from a man aged 25-45 years in good health and CMV-seronegative. The chain links TRBV29-1 to TRBJ2-7, with TRBD2 matching 11 bases. The CDR3 region has the DNA TGCAGCGTTAAAGGGACTAGCGGAGAGCAGTACTTC. It translates to CSVKGTSGEQYF.